This T cell receptor (beta chain) was recorded in a study of blood T cell repertoires in COVID-19. Study at large: Italy, Spain and the United States were the sources of the convalescent and acute COVID-19 samples.

Original handling: Estimated nucleated cell counts came from reference gene primer amplification. Here immunoSEQ multiplex PCR was the method, and the copy in TCRdb shows in-frame clones only, minus some. V and J calls and clone size are given by that table; D and trimming were obtained from the DNA. The sample has approximately 250,000 clones, more than 70% seen once. Germline V gene sequence: CDR1 LNHDA, CDR2 SQIVND (reference sequence). With V trimmed by 10 bases and J by 5 bases, 5 bases remained unmatched. The CDR3 runs to 12 residues. Participants, roughly 18 to 90 years old, spanned 24 US areas.

The chain employs TRBV19 and TRBJ1-2; 9 bases map to TRBD1. The receptor was isolated from a woman aged 40 to 49 with acute COVID-19. Sequenced input: PBMCs or T cells enriched from blood (not recorded which). The CDR3 nucleotides read TGTGCCAAGGACAGGGGCGGATATGGCTACACCTTC. This encodes CAKDRGGYGYTF.